This TCR beta chain derives from a study of shared clonotypes between healthy human individuals. V lost 1 base to trimming and J lost 4 bases, with 11 bases between them. Germline-derived CDR1 and CDR2 are LNHDA and SQIVND (reference sequence). The CDR3 is 15 residues long. Notes on the study in general: Larger richness was generally estimated for naive than memory subsets. For naive CD4 cells, approximately 5% of clonotypes were shared across a handful of donors. Generation probability values for non-shared clonotypes were lower than those for clonotypes shared by all four donors.

Nashville, Tennessee was home to all donors, each a Caucasian adult. Method: immunoSEQ multiplex PCR; TCRdb's copy keeps in-frame clones and lacks some. This table holds about 1.1 million clones, around 82% found once. On this clone: The antigen is unknown.

Sequenced: memory CD4+ T cells from PBMCs. Subset: CD45RA-negative fraction. This receptor was obtained from a man between 18 and 29 years old in good health. Some clones in this sample may be carry-over from other donors' samples. The chain joins TRBV19 to TRBJ2-1; either TRBD1 or TRBD2 may fit D (5 bases each). The CDR3 DNA is TGTGCCAGTAGTATAGTAGGGGACGGATACAATGAGCAGTTCTTC. Translating it yields CASSIVGDGYNEQFF.